This is a list of T cell receptor beta chains from one sample in a study of tumor-infiltrating lymphocytes in oesophageal squamous cell carcinoma. TCRdb reprocessed the PCR reads with MiXCR, giving one entry per CDR3 protein. The sample has about 15,000 distinct CDR3 sequences, under 70% seen once. Sequenced sample: esophageal tumor tissue. Receptor source: a female donor with esophageal squamous cell carcinoma. Both conserved end residues are part of each CDR3. The D gene is left open where the match is weak. For some rows the clone size is stated as once, few or many, or as a class when expanded; others skip it.

j_gene | abundance | d_gene | v_gene | len | CDR3aa | CDR3nt
TRBJ1-1 | . | TRBD1 | TRBV6-6 | 17 | CASSYGRGGSMNTEAFF | TGTGCCAGCAGTTACGGCAGGGGGGGATCCATGAACACTGAAGCTTTCTTT
TRBJ2-7 | medium-sized | . | TRBV7-2 | 16 | CASSLGPRGTGDEQYF | TGTGCCAGCAGCTTAGGGCCACGGGGCACTGGAGATGAGCAGTACTTC
TRBJ2-6 | once | . | TRBV6-2/TRBV6-3 | 15 | CASRDTGSGANVLTF | TGTGCCAGCAGGGACACAGGGTCGGGGGCCAACGTCCTGACTTTC
TRBJ2-5 | few | TRBD1 | TRBV7-6 | 12 | CASKDRGETQYF | TGTGCCAGCAAGGACAGGGGAGAGACCCAGTACTTC
TRBJ2-7 | . | TRBD2 | TRBV6-1 | 15 | CASSEEAGGVDTQYF | TGTGCCAGCAGTGAGGAAGCGGGAGGGGTAGATACGCAGTACTTC
TRBJ2-2 | . | . | TRBV6-4 | 13 | CASSQQDTGELFF | TGTGCCAGCAGCCAACAGGATACCGGGGAGCTGTTTTTT
TRBJ2-5 | . | . | TRBV7-4 | 14 | CASSRLRQQETQYF | TGTGCCAGCAGTAGGCTGAGGCAGCAAGAGACCCAGTACTTC
TRBJ2-5 | . | . | TRBV21-1 | 18 | CASSTRTSGRWGQETQYF | TGTGCCAGCAGCACTCGGACTAGCGGGAGGTGGGGTCAAGAGACCCAGTACTTC
TRBJ2-5 | once | TRBD1 | TRBV20-1 | 14 | CSARDRAGTETQYF | TGCAGTGCTAGGGACAGGGCGGGTACGGAGACCCAGTACTTC
TRBJ2-1 | . | TRBD1 | TRBV7-2 | 16 | CASSLTGETSYNEQFF | TGTGCCAGCAGCTTAACAGGGGAGACCTCCTACAATGAGCAGTTCTTC
TRBJ2-5 | . | TRBD2 | TRBV7-8 | 17 | CASSLAGLAGGKETQYF | TGTGCCAGCAGCTTAGCCGGGCTAGCGGGAGGAAAAGAGACCCAGTACTTC
TRBJ1-2 | medium-sized | . | TRBV6-1 | 13 | CASSLAANYGYTF | TGTGCCAGCAGCCTAGCAGCAAACTATGGCTACACCTTC
TRBJ2-1 | few | . | TRBV28 | 13 | CASRPGLVNEQFF | TGTGCCAGCAGACCCGGACTGGTAAATGAGCAGTTCTTC
TRBJ2-1 | medium-sized | TRBD2 | TRBV19 | 16 | CASSQLAGGSYNEQFF | TGTGCCAGTAGCCAGCTAGCGGGGGGCTCCTACAATGAGCAGTTCTTC
TRBJ2-1 | few | . | TRBV20-1 | 17 | CSARDRQKVGSYNEQFF | TGCAGTGCCCGGGACCGACAAAAGGTTGGCTCCTACAATGAGCAGTTCTTC
TRBJ2-1 | few | TRBD1 | TRBV7-7 | 14 | CATPGTGSYNEQFF | TGTGCCACTCCCGGGACAGGCTCCTACAATGAGCAGTTCTTC
TRBJ2-3 | few | . | TRBV7-3 | 12 | CASSSYGDTQYF | TGTGCCAGCAGCTCCTACGGGGATACGCAGTATTTT
TRBJ1-6 | . | . | TRBV7-8 | 17 | CASSLRRAAQGDSPLHF | TGTGCCAGCAGCTTACGACGCGCGGCCCAGGGCGATTCACCCCTCCACTTT
TRBJ2-5 | . | . | TRBV7-3 | 13 | CASSRGGGETQYF | TGTGCCAGCTCGCGCGGGGGCGGAGAGACCCAGTACTTC
TRBJ2-7 | . | TRBD2 | TRBV7-2 | 15 | CASSVTSGFSYEQYF | TGTGCCAGCAGCGTTACTAGCGGGTTTTCCTACGAGCAGTACTTC
TRBJ2-4 | many | TRBD1 | TRBV4-1 | 16 | CASRGAGGQGRNIQYF | TGCGCCAGCAGGGGTGCGGGGGGACAGGGGAGAAACATTCAGTACTTC
TRBJ2-1 | . | TRBD2 | TRBV14 | 17 | CASSQVAGASSYNEQFF | TGTGCCAGCAGCCAAGTAGCGGGGGCGAGCTCCTACAATGAGCAGTTCTTC
TRBJ2-7 | . | . | TRBV28 | 15 | CASSFATEISYEQYF | TGTGCCAGCAGTTTTGCGACCGAAATCTCCTACGAGCAGTACTTC
TRBJ2-1 | . | . | TRBV6-5 | 15 | CASSSQQGIYNEQFF | TGTGCCAGCAGTAGCCAACAGGGAATCTACAATGAGCAGTTCTTC
TRBJ1-1 | . | . | TRBV7-3 | 14 | CASSLNGQIGEAFF | TGTGCCAGCAGCTTAAACGGACAGATAGGTGAAGCTTTCTTT
TRBJ1-1 | many | . | TRBV13 | 15 | CASSLGLGGRTEAFF | TGTGCCAGCAGCTTAGGCCTGGGGGGTCGGACTGAAGCTTTCTTT
TRBJ1-4 | . | TRBD1 | TRBV28 | 16 | CASRRRQGRTNEKLFF | TGTGCCAGCAGAAGACGACAGGGGCGGACTAATGAAAAACTGTTTTTT
TRBJ2-1 | . | TRBD1 | TRBV5-5 | 12 | CASSGTGDEQFF | TGTGCCAGCAGCGGGACAGGGGATGAGCAGTTCTTC
TRBJ2-1 | . | TRBD2 | TRBV12-3/TRBV12-4 | 20 | CASSAPGTSGSSSSYNEQFF | TGTGCCAGCAGTGCACCCGGGACTAGCGGGTCCTCTAGCTCCTACAATGAGCAGTTCTTC
TRBJ2-2 | . | . | TRBV7-3 | 15 | CASSLLAANTGELFF | TGTGCCAGCAGCTTATTAGCGGCGAACACCGGGGAGCTGTTTTTT
TRBJ1-1 | . | . | TRBV28 | 12 | CASSAFATEAFF | TGTGCCAGCAGCGCTTTCGCCACTGAAGCTTTCTTT
TRBJ2-4 | . | TRBD1 | TRBV24-1 | 17 | CATSDSSGTGAYNEQYF | TGTGCCACCAGTGATTCATCCGGGACAGGGGCCTACAATGAGCAGTACTTC
TRBJ2-3 | . | . | TRBV7-2 | 16 | CASSITDRENTGELYF | TGTGCCAGCAGCATAACGGACAGAGAGAACACCGGGGAGCTGTATTTT
TRBJ2-1 | many | TRBD2 | TRBV7-9 | 16 | CASSPRTSGRNVEQFF | TGTGCCAGCAGCCCGCGGACTAGCGGGAGGAATGTTGAGCAGTTCTTC
TRBJ2-1 | hyperexpanded | TRBD2 | TRBV7-2 | 15 | CASSSGLVGYNEQFF | TGTGCCAGCAGCAGCGGACTAGTTGGGTACAATGAGCAGTTCTTC
TRBJ2-1 | . | . | TRBV6-8 | 15 | CASRAAEGGIYEQFF | TGTGCCAGCAGGGCCGCGGAGGGGGGAATATATGAGCAGTTCTTC
TRBJ2-7 | . | . | TRBV7-8 | 13 | CASSSDSSYEQYF | TGTGCCAGCAGCTCGGACAGTTCCTACGAGCAGTACTTC
TRBJ2-6 | many | . | TRBV7-3 | 16 | CASSPPGSSGANVLTF | TGTGCCAGCAGCCCGCCTGGGAGTTCTGGGGCCAACGTCCTGACTTTC
TRBJ2-3 | few | . | TRBV29-1 | 11 | CSVAGDHTQYF | TGCAGCGTGGCAGGGGATCATACGCAGTATTTT
TRBJ1-2 | . | TRBD1 | TRBV6-1 | 13 | CASRKQGTYGYTF | TGTGCCAGCAGGAAACAGGGGACCTATGGCTACACCTTC
TRBJ2-1 | large | TRBD2 | TRBV27 | 15 | CASSKLAGGHNEQFF | TGTGCCAGCAGTAAGCTAGCGGGAGGGCACAATGAGCAGTTCTTC
TRBJ2-3 | . | . | TRBV6-5 | 12 | CASGGATDTQYF | TGTGCCAGCGGGGGGGCCACAGATACGCAGTATTTT
TRBJ1-2 | many | TRBD1 | TRBV4-1 | 16 | CASSKEGYQTGSGYTF | TGCGCCAGCAGCAAAGAGGGCTACCAGACAGGGTCTGGCTACACCTTC
TRBJ2-2 | . | . | TRBV7-3 | 15 | CASSFGTGGNGELFF | TGTGCCAGCAGCTTCGGCACAGGTGGAAACGGGGAGCTGTTTTTT
TRBJ2-6 | . | . | TRBV7-9 | 15 | CASRDYDRDNSPLHF | TGTGCCAGCCGAGATTATGACAGAGACAATTCACCCCTCCACTTC
TRBJ2-3 | . | . | TRBV6-1 | 16 | CASSEVRARGADTQYF | TGTGCCAGCAGTGAAGTAAGAGCGAGAGGTGCAGATACGCAGTATTTT
TRBJ1-4 | . | TRBD1 | TRBV7-9 | 16 | CASSSFGQGAGEKLFF | TGTGCCAGCAGCTCCTTCGGGCAGGGGGCGGGTGAAAAACTGTTTTTT
TRBJ2-1 | . | . | TRBV5-1 | 17 | CASSLAGKTSSYNEQFF | TGCGCCAGCAGCTTGGCTGGGAAGACTAGCTCCTACAATGAGCAGTTCTTC
TRBJ2-1 | once | . | TRBV6-1 | 15 | CASSEVVATYNEQFF | TGTGCCAGCAGTGAAGTAGTGGCTACCTACAATGAGCAGTTCTTC
TRBJ1-2 | . | . | TRBV7-2 | 13 | CASSPDGFYGYTF | TGTGCCAGCAGTCCCGACGGATTCTATGGCTACACCTTC
TRBJ2-1 | . | . | TRBV7-6 | 12 | CASSAGSNEQFF | TGTGCCAGCAGCGCTGGGTCCAATGAGCAGTTCTTC
TRBJ2-7 | few | TRBD2 | TRBV7-9 | 17 | CASSLALGSGRTGEQYF | TGTGCCAGCAGCTTAGCCCTGGGCAGCGGGAGAACGGGCGAGCAGTACTTC
TRBJ2-3 | few | . | TRBV7-2 | 12 | CASGLSADTQYF | TGTGCCAGCGGCCTATCGGCAGATACGCAGTATTTT
TRBJ2-7 | . | TRBD1 | TRBV7-8 | 14 | CASSSPGTDYEQYF | TGTGCCAGCAGCTCTCCCGGGACAGACTACGAGCAGTACTTC
TRBJ2-3 | few | . | TRBV7-2 | 15 | CASSLEVEQPDTQYF | TGTGCCAGCAGCTTAGAGGTCGAGCAGCCAGATACGCAGTATTTT
TRBJ2-7 | . | . | TRBV7-6 | 15 | CASSLTGSPTSEQYF | TGTGCTAGCAGCTTAACGGGGTCCCCCACCAGCGAGCAGTACTTC
TRBJ2-1 | . | . | TRBV20-1 | 15 | CSASRRDPSYNEQFF | TGCAGTGCTAGTCGGCGGGACCCTTCCTACAATGAGCAGTTCTTC
TRBJ2-3 | . | . | TRBV7-6 | 16 | CASSLRGQASTDTQYF | TGTGCCAGCAGCTTACGAGGGCAGGCTAGCACAGATACGCAGTATTTT
TRBJ2-1 | few | . | TRBV7-2 | 14 | CASSLGGPSDEQFF | TGTGCCAGCAGCCTGGGGGGACCCTCCGATGAGCAGTTCTTC
TRBJ2-3 | . | . | TRBV6-1 | 17 | CASRNPHRETLKIRSIF | .